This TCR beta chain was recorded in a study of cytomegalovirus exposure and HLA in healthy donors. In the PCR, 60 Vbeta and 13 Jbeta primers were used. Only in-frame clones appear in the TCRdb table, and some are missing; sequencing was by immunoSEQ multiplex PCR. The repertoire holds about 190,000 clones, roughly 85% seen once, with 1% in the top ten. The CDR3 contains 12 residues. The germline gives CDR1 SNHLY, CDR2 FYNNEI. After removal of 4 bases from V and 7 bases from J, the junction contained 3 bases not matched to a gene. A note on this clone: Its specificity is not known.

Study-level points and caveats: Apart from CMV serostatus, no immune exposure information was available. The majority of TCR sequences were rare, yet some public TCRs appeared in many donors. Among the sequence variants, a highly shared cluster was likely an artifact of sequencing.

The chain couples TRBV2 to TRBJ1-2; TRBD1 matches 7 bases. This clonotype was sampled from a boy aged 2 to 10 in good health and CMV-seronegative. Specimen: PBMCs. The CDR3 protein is CASSAYRGGYTF. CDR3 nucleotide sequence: TGTGCCAGCAGTGCGTACAGGGGTGGCTACACCTTC.